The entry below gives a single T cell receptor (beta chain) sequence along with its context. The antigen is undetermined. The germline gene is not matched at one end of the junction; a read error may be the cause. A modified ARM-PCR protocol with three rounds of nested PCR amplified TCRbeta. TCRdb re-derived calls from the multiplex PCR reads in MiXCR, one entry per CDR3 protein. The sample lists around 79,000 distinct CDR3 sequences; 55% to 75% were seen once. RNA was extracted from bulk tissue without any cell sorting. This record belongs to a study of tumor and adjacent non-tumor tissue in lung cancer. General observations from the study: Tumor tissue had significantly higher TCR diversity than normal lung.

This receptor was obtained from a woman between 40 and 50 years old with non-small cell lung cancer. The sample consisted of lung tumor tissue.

The DNA of the CDR3 is TGTGCCAGCAGCTGGTCAGACCCCTCTGGGGCCAACGTCCAGAGTTTC. Translated: CASSWSDPSGANVQSF. The chain links TRBV11-2 to TRBJ2-6; maybe TRBD1 (5 bases). Germline assignment: CDR1 SGHAT and CDR2 FQNNGV. The CDR3 has 16 amino acids.